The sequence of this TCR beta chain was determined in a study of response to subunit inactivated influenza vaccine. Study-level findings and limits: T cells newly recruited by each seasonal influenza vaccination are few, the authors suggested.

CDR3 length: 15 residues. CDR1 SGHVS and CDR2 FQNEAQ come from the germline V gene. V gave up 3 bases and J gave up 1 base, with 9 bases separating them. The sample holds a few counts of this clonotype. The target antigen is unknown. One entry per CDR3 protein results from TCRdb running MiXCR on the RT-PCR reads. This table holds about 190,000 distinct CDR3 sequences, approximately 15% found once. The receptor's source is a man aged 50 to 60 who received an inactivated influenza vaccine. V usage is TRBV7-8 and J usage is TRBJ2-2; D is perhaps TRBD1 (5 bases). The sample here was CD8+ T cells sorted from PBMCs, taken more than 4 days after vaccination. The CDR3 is CASSFDTGNTGELFF. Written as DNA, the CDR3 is TGTGCCAGCAGCTTTGATACAGGGAACACCGGGGAGCTGTTTTTT. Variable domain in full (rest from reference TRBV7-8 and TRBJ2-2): GAGVSQSPRYKVAKRGQDVALRCDPISGHVSLFWYQQALGQGPEFLTYFQNEAQLDKSGLPSDRFFAERPEGSVSTLKIQRTQQEDSAVYLCASSFDTGNTGELFFGEGSRLTVL.